The 12 T cell receptor beta chains below all came from one sample that was sequenced in a study of cytomegalovirus exposure and HLA in healthy donors. Both 60 Vbeta primers and 13 Jbeta primers went into the PCR. Method: immunoSEQ multiplex PCR; TCRdb's copy keeps in-frame clones and lacks some. The listing contains more than 100,000 clones. Sequenced: PBMCs. These receptors were collected from a man in his forties in good health and CMV-seronegative.

The chain employs TRBV10-3 and TRBJ2-5; 7 nucleotides match TRBD1. V was pared by 6 bases and J by 4 bases, with 11 bases of the junction left unmatched. This CDR3 has 15 amino acids. The germline V gene has CDR1 ENHRY and CDR2 SYGVKD. This chain's CDR3 is CAIREKGARGETQYF. The DNA of the CDR3 is TGTGCCATCAGGGAAAAGGGGGCTCGAGGAGAGACCCAGTACTTC.

V usage is TRBV7-9 and J usage is TRBJ2-5; D perhaps matches TRBD1 (5 bases). Looked up from germline, CDR1 is SEHNR and CDR2 is FQNEAQ (reference sequence). The CDR3 totals 14 residues. V was pared by 2 bases and J by 11 bases, with 18 bases between. CDR3 nucleotide sequence: TGTGCCAGCAGCTTATCACAGGTGACTGGTGAGCAGTACTTC. Translating gives CASSLSQVTGEQYF. Combining the CDR3 with reference TRBV7-9 and TRBJ2-5 gives the whole variable domain DTGVSQNPRHKITKRGQNVTFRCDPISEHNRLYWYRQTLGQGPEFLTYFQNEAQLEKSRLLSDRFSAERPKGSFSTLEIQRTEQGDSAMYLCASSLSQVTGEQYFGPGTRLLVL.

The gene calls are TRBV7-8 and TRBJ2-5; TRBD2 matches at 10 bases. The germline gives CDR1 SGHVS, CDR2 FQNEAQ. This CDR3 contains 17 residues. The junction had 12 bases not matched to a gene; V was cut back by 1 base and J by 7 bases. CDR3 protein: CASSLDPRAGGGGTQYF. Here the CDR3 DNA reads TGTGCCAGCAGCTTAGACCCAAGAGCGGGAGGGGGTGGGACCCAGTACTTC.

The V and J genes are TRBV6-1 and TRBJ2-7; 11 nucleotides match TRBD2. The CDR3 has 15 amino acids. V shed 6 bases and J 4 bases; nucleotides not matched to a gene: 8. The germline V gene encodes CDR1 MNHNS and CDR2 SASEGT. The chain's CDR3 is CASSLLAGGNYEQYF. The CDR3 bases are TGTGCCAGCAGCCTTCTAGCGGGAGGTAATTACGAGCAGTACTTC.

The chain has TRBV7-2 and TRBJ1-1, with a tentative D call TRBD1 (5 bases). The CDR3 has 15 residues. Germline lookup yields CDR1 SGHTA and CDR2 FQGNSA. Trimming shortened V by 2 bases and J by 1 base, and 11 bases separated the two germline ends. Here the CDR3 reads CASSLWAGSNTEAFF. The CDR3 region has the DNA TGTGCCAGCAGCTTATGGGCAGGGTCGAACACTGAAGCTTTCTTT.

The chain joins TRBV28 to TRBJ2-5, with 8 positions matching TRBD2. The J call may not be correct, given that the DNA end is closer to TRBJ2-7. Germline values: CDR1 MDHEN, CDR2 SYDVKM. The CDR3 has 16 amino acids. The CDR3 is CASSLAPERESHEQYF. The CDR3 DNA is TGTGCCAGCAGTTTAGCCCCCGAGCGGGAGTCCCACGAGCAGTACTTC.

In nucleotides, the CDR3 is TGTGCCAGCAGCCCGTCCTACGAGCAGTACTTC. Its translation is CASSPSYEQYF. V is TRBV7-2 and J is TRBJ2-5; D is undetermined. The end of the DNA fits TRBJ2-7 better, so the J call may be wrong. CDR1 is SGHTA, CDR2 FQGNSA, per germline. The CDR3 extends over 11 amino acids.

V is TRBV7-9 and J is TRBJ1-5; the D gene is possibly TRBD1 (5 bases). This CDR3 has 13 residues. CDR1 is SEHNR, CDR2 FQNEAQ, per germline (reference sequence). The V end lost 1 base, the J end lost 6 bases, and 7 bases lay between the germline ends. The CDR3 sequence: CASSLEQGQPQHF. The CDR3 nucleotides are TGTGCCAGCAGCTTAGAGCAGGGTCAGCCCCAGCATTTT.

This chain joins TRBV10-2 and TRBJ1-1, with a tentative D call TRBD1 (6 bases). Deletions cut 7 bases from V and 1 base from J, with 10 bases between. The V gene's germline CDR1 is WSHSY and CDR2 SAAADI. CDR3 length: 13 amino acids. CDR3 sequence (DNA): TGCGCCAGCATCGGACAGCAGAACACTGAAGCTTTCTTT. The encoded protein is CASIGQQNTEAFF.

The gene calls are TRBV29-1 and TRBJ2-7, with D possibly being TRBD1 (5 bases). The germline CDR1 and CDR2 sequences are SQVTM and ANQGSEA. The CDR3 totals 12 residues. The V end lost 4 bases, the J end lost 7 bases, and 14 bases lay between the germline ends. CDR3: CSVVSGIGEQYF. CDR3 nucleotides: TGCAGCGTTGTTTCAGGGATTGGGGAGCAGTACTTC.

The J gene is TRBJ1-5, the V gene TRBV18, with a tentative D call TRBD1 (6 bases). Germline lookup yields CDR1 KGHSH and CDR2 LQKENI. V lost 3 bases to trimming and J lost 3 bases, with 12 bases between them. This CDR3 spans 15 amino acids. CDR3 protein: CASSPQGQINQPQHF. DNA of the CDR3: TGTGCCAGCTCACCGCAAGGACAGATCAATCAGCCCCAGCATTTT.

This sequence joins TRBV20-1 and TRBJ2-7, with D maybe TRBD1 (6 bases). The CDR3 consists of 11 residues. V lost 7 bases, J lost 4 bases, and 11 bases lay in between. CDR1 is DFQATT, CDR2 SNEGSKA, per germline (reference sequence). The CDR3 DNA sequence: TGCAGTGACAGGGAGAAGTACGAGCAGTACTTC. Translation: CSDREKYEQYF.